A selection of T cell receptor beta chains follows, all from one sample in a study of shared clonotypes between healthy human individuals. TCRdb keeps only in-frame clones here, not all; method: immunoSEQ multiplex PCR. This sample has fewer than 1.6 million clones, with about 98.5% found just once. The sample taken for sequencing was naive CD4+ T cells sorted from blood. The receptor set was obtained from a man aged 30 to 39 in good health. CDR3s include the opening cysteine and the closing phenylalanine or tryptophan. A D gene is named only where the DNA matches it firmly. Clone size appears in some rows only: once, few, many, or a class for an expanded clone.

V gene	J gene	D gene	clone size	CDR3 DNA	CDR3 protein
TRBV25-1	TRBJ2-7	.	.	TGTGCCAGCAGTGATCCAACCGGGGGGCGGGAGACCTACGAGCAGTACTTC	CASSDPTGGRETYEQYF
TRBV11-2	TRBJ1-2	.	.	TGTGCCAGCAGCCAGATGGGGGACGGCACCTATGGCTACACCTTC	CASSQMGDGTYGYTF
TRBV19	TRBJ2-2	.	.	TGTGCCAGTAGTATAGGGGCGAGAAGCGCCGGGGAGCTGTTTTTT	CASSIGARSAGELFF
TRBV11-2	TRBJ2-7	TRBD1	.	TGTGCCAGCAGCTCGTCAAGACAGGGGGCGGGGGAGCAGTACTTC	CASSSSRQGAGEQYF
TRBV7-2	TRBJ1-2	TRBD1	.	TGTGCCAGCAGCTTAGACAGGGGGCGCATTTATCGCTACACCTTC	CASSLDRGRIYRYTF
TRBV5-8	TRBJ1-2	TRBD1	.	TGTGCCAGCAGCTTGGTGGACAGGGTTCTTTCTCATGGCTACACCTTC	CASSLVDRVLSHGYTF
TRBV29-1	TRBJ2-2	.	.	TGCAGCGTAGAAACAGGAGACGGGGAGCTGTTTTTT	CSVETGDGELFF
TRBV4-3	TRBJ2-1	TRBD2	.	TGCGCCAGCAGCCAAGGAAGCGGGAGGGGTATGTACAATGAGCAGTTCTTC	CASSQGSGRGMYNEQFF
TRBV28	TRBJ1-1	.	.	TGTGCCAGCAGTCTTTTAAAGAACACTGAAGCTTTCTTT	CASSLLKNTEAFF
TRBV28	TRBJ2-3	TRBD2	.	TGTGCCAGCAGTCCCGGGACTATTACATCGGATACGCAGTATTTT	CASSPGTITSDTQYF
TRBV5-4	TRBJ2-1	.	.	TGTGCCAGCAGCTTGTATGAAGAGCAGTTCTTC	CASSLYEEQFF
TRBV6-6	TRBJ2-1	.	.	TGTGCCAGCAGCCTCCCGCCCGCGAGCGAGCAGTTCTTC	CASSLPPASEQFF
TRBV19	TRBJ2-1	.	once	TGTGCCAGTAGTATAGTCTGGCTAGATTATGAGCAGTTCTTC	CASSIVWLDYEQFF
TRBV20-1	TRBJ1-1	.	.	TGCAGTGCCCTTCATACTGAAGCTTTCTTT	CSALHTEAFF
TRBV7-9	TRBJ2-3	TRBD2	.	TGTGCCAGCAGTCACCTTCTGCGGGAGGGTCAAGATACGCAGTATTTT	CASSHLLREGQDTQYF
TRBV11-2	TRBJ2-6	.	.	TGTGCCAGCAGCTTGGGTTCCGGGGCCAACGTCCTGACTTTC	CASSLGSGANVLTF
TRBV29-1	TRBJ1-1	TRBD1	.	TGCAGCGGGGGACAGTTGAACACTGAAGCTTTCTTT	CSGGQLNTEAFF
TRBV6-6	TRBJ2-1	.	.	TGTGCCAGCAGTTACGGGAGAGGCGATGAGCAGTTCTTC	CASSYGRGDEQFF
TRBV28	TRBJ2-5	TRBD1	.	TGTGCCAGCAGTCTGACAGGGGGGATCCCAGGGGAGACCCAGTACTTC	CASSLTGGIPGETQYF
TRBV12-2	TRBJ2-3	.	once	TGTGCAAGTCGACCGACTAGCGGGAGTACAGATACGCAGTATTTT	CASRPTSGSTDTQYF
TRBV28	TRBJ2-7	.	.	TGTGCCAGCAGTTTAGGGGACTCCCGAGGGTACGAGCAGTACTTC	CASSLGDSRGYEQYF
TRBV4-3	TRBJ2-1	TRBD2	.	TGCGCCAGCAGCCAATTGGGACTAGCGGCCTACAATGAGCAGTTCTTC	CASSQLGLAAYNEQFF
TRBV27	TRBJ2-5	TRBD1	.	TGTGCCAGCAGTGGGGGACAGTTAGAGACCCAGTACTTC	CASSGGQLETQYF
TRBV4-2	TRBJ2-1	TRBD2	.	TGTGCCAGCAGCCAAGATATTAGCGGGAGTTTCAATGAGCAGTTCTTC	CASSQDISGSFNEQFF
TRBV15	TRBJ2-1	.	once	TGTGCCACCAGCAGAGATCCCCTGGCGGGCACCTACAATGAGCAGTTCTTC	CATSRDPLAGTYNEQFF
TRBV5-4	TRBJ2-7	.	.	TGTGCCAGCAGCTCCGACCGCCTAGCCTTCTACGAGCAGTACTTC	CASSSDRLAFYEQYF